This entry is about one T cell receptor (beta chain). This sample is part of a study of technical replicates of blood from several donors. Germline CDR1 and CDR2: SGHTS and YDEGEE. CDR3 length equals 16 residues. Trimming took off 2 bases at V and 5 bases at J, with 16 bases between the two ends. Profiling relied on immunoSEQ multiplex PCR, and the TCRdb table lists in-frame clones only, not all of them. The sample carries about 58,000 clones, about 94% recorded once. The chain employs TRBV5-8 and TRBJ1-4; D is undetermined. The origin of this receptor is a human donor in good health. Some clones in this sample may be carry-over from other donors' samples. Sequencing was performed on PBMCs. The CDR3 here is CASSFGVATHNEKLFF. CDR3 nucleotides: TGTGCCAGCAGCTTTGGAGTGGCGACCCACAATGAAAAACTGTTTTTT. Combining the CDR3 with reference TRBV5-8 and TRBJ1-4 gives the whole variable domain EAGVTQSPTHLIKTRGQQATLRCSPISGHTSVYWYQQALGLGLQFLLWYDEGEERNRGNFPPRFSGRQFPNYSSELNVNALELEDSALYLCASSFGVATHNEKLFFGSGTQLSVL.